Each of the 21 T cell receptor beta chains below was sequenced from the same sample in a study of T cells in Graves' hyperthyroidism and ophthalmopathy. Amplified TCR beta CDR3 regions derived from RNA transcripts. In the first-round RT-PCR of the TCR CDR3, the HTBI primer set was used. TCRdb reprocessed the multiplex PCR reads via MiXCR and lists one record per CDR3 protein. The sample contains roughly 700,000 distinct CDR3 sequences, roughly 17% of which appear only once. The sequencing input was blood. The receptors were gathered from a man between 50 and 59 years old with Graves' hyperthyroidism.

This clonotype was recorded many times. The rearrangement joins TRBV12-3 or TRBV12-4 to TRBJ2-7; 9 bases fit TRBD1. This CDR3 spans 15 amino acids. J gave up 7 bases and V 5 bases, and 12 bases lay outside the gene matches. The CDR3: CASSPGTGYMREQYF. Here the CDR3 DNA reads TGTGCCAGCAGTCCCGGGACAGGGTATATGCGGGAGCAGTACTTC.

This clonotype has ten or more counts. This chain joins TRBV3-1 and TRBJ2-7, with 11 bases aligning to TRBD2. V shed 6 bases and J 5 bases; nucleotides not matched to a gene: 6. The CDR3 is 14 residues long. Germline loops: CDR1 LGHDT, CDR2 YNNKEL (reference sequence). CDR3: CASRFSGRADEQYF. In DNA, the CDR3 is TGTGCCAGCAGGTTTAGCGGGAGGGCCGACGAGCAGTACTTC.

The rearrangement joins TRBV4-1 to TRBJ1-2; tentatively, D is TRBD1 (6 bases). The V end was cut by 2 bases, the J end by 3 bases, with 19 bases between. The CDR3 spans 17 residues. The germline gives CDR1 MGHRA, CDR2 YSYEKL. DNA for the CDR3: TGCGCCAGCAGCCAACCTTTCCTCCGGGACACTCACTATGGCTACACCTTC. Its protein product is CASSQPFLRDTHYGYTF.

This clonotype has a handful of counts. The gene calls are TRBV4-2 and TRBJ2-7; 12 bases match TRBD2. Per germline, CDR1 LGHNA and CDR2 YNFKEQ. The CDR3 consists of 21 residues. Trimming cost V 0 bases and J 1 base; bases outside gene matches: 16. DNA of the CDR3: TGTGCCAGCAGCCAAGATTGGGGGACTAGCGGGCGAGGCGGCGAATCCTACGAGCAGTACTTC. Encoded protein: CASSQDWGTSGRGGESYEQYF.

The chain uses TRBV6-5 and TRBJ2-7, with a possible D match to TRBD2 (5 bases). The germline V and J ends were trimmed by 4 bases and 3 bases, with 22 bases remaining between them. The germline CDR1 and CDR2 sequences are MNHEY and SVGAGI. The CDR3 loop spans 17 amino acids. The CDR3 sequence is CASSSNPTRAGFYEQYF. Written as DNA, the CDR3 is TGTGCCAGCAGTTCAAACCCGACGAGGGCCGGGTTCTACGAGCAGTACTTC.

The rearrangement uses TRBV7-2 and TRBJ2-5, with 12 bases lining up with TRBD2. Germline loops: CDR1 SGHTA, CDR2 FQGNSA. Trimming cost V 5 bases and J 9 bases; bases outside gene matches: 10. This CDR3 has 15 amino acids. This CDR3 reads CASSGRTSGMEAQYF. The CDR3 DNA follows: TGTGCCAGCAGCGGAAGGACTAGCGGGATGGAGGCCCAGTACTTC.

This clonotype has ten or more counts. The V and J genes are TRBV29-1 and TRBJ2-7; 11 bases are shared with TRBD1. J gave up 4 bases and V 1 base, and 3 bases lay outside the gene matches. The CDR3 sequence is 14 residues long. Germline V lookup: CDR1 SQVTM, CDR2 ANQGSEA. CDR3 region: CSVEGGTGGYEQYF. CDR3 nucleotide sequence: TGCAGCGTTGAAGGTGGGACAGGGGGTTACGAGCAGTACTTC.

This clonotype was detected only a few times. The V call is TRBV7-3, the J call TRBJ2-1, with 9 bases matching TRBD2. V shed 5 bases and J 6 bases; nucleotides not matched to a gene: 11. The CDR3 extends over 16 amino acids. The germline CDR1 and CDR2 sequences are SGHTA and FQGTGA. In DNA, the CDR3 is TGTGCCAGCAGCCCCAGTCCCGGACTAGCGCCCAATGAGCAGTTCTTC. This encodes CASSPSPGLAPNEQFF. Full variable domain (rest looked up from reference TRBV7-3 and TRBJ2-1): GAGVSQTPSNKVTEKGKYVELRCDPISGHTALYWYRQSLGQGPEFLIYFQGTGAADDSGLPNDRFFAVRPEGSVSTLKIQRTERGDSAVYLCASSPSPGLAPNEQFFGPGTRLTVL.

This clonotype was observed many times. The chain is built from TRBV30 and TRBJ2-7; D gene uncertain. The V gene's germline CDR1 is GTSNPN and CDR2 SVGIG (reference sequence). Trimming cost V 2 bases and J 3 bases, with 11 bases left between them. The CDR3 length is 13 residues. The chain's CDR3 is CAWSTGGLYEQYF. CDR3 DNA: TGTGCCTGGAGTACGGGTGGCCTCTACGAGCAGTACTTC.

This clonotype was observed many times. The V call is TRBV20-1, the J call TRBJ2-3; 12 bases are a match to TRBD2. The germline CDR1 and CDR2 sequences are DFQATT and SNEGSKA (reference sequence). The length of the CDR3 is 18 residues. Trimming removed 0 bases from V and 4 bases from J; junction bases left unmatched: 11. The CDR3 here is CSARDQGGLAGSADTQYF. In nucleotides, the CDR3 is TGCAGTGCTAGAGATCAGGGAGGACTAGCGGGATCAGCAGATACGCAGTATTTT.

As DNA, the CDR3 is TGTGCCAGCAGTCACATGACAGGGACCTATGGCTACACCTTC. Amino acids: CASSHMTGTYGYTF. This chain connects TRBV6-1 to TRBJ1-2; 7 nucleotides line up with TRBD1. With V trimmed by 5 bases and J by 4 bases, 7 bases remained unmatched. CDR1 is MNHNS and CDR2 is SASEGT in the germline V gene. The CDR3 length is 14 residues.

This clonotype was recorded at least ten times. The chain has TRBV6-2 or TRBV6-3 and TRBJ2-2, with 9 bases fitting TRBD1. Germline assignment: CDR1 MNHEY and CDR2 SVGEGT. The CDR3 is 15 amino acids. V lost 6 bases to trimming and J lost 6 bases; unmatched junction nucleotides: 8. The chain's CDR3 is CASRPGTGIPGELFF. CDR3 in DNA: TGTGCCAGCAGACCTGGGACAGGGATCCCCGGGGAGCTGTTTTTT.

This clonotype was picked up many times. The V call is TRBV11-2, the J call TRBJ2-1, with D perhaps TRBD2 (5 bases). The CDR3 contains 14 residues. The V gene lost 5 bases and the J gene lost 7 bases, with 15 bases spanning the gap. CDR1 SGHAT and CDR2 FQNNGV come from the germline V gene. CDR3 sequence: CASSPGGRFNEQFF. Written as DNA, the CDR3 is TGTGCCAGCAGCCCCGGAGGTAGGTTTAATGAGCAGTTCTTC.

This clonotype was counted at least ten times. J is TRBJ1-1 and V is TRBV5-1; possibly TRBD1 for D (5 bases). Germline CDR1 and CDR2: SGHRS and YFSETQ. This CDR3 is built from 14 residues. V was trimmed by 4 bases and J by 0 bases, leaving 10 bases between them. The CDR3 region is CASSVGLLNTEAFF. The CDR3 DNA follows: TGCGCCAGCAGCGTGGGACTTCTGAACACTGAAGCTTTCTTT.

This clonotype was seen only a few times. The chain combines TRBV20-1 with TRBJ2-5; D not resolved. From germline, CDR1 is DFQATT and CDR2 SNEGSKA (reference sequence). Trimming cost V 3 bases and J 1 base, with 3 bases left between them. This CDR3 region has 11 residues. The chain's CDR3 is CSARTQETQYF. The CDR3 DNA sequence: TGCAGTGCTAGGACCCAAGAGACCCAGTACTTC.

The V call is TRBV5-6, the J call TRBJ2-7; D is perhaps TRBD1 (6 bases). The CDR3 loop spans 13 amino acids. Germline loops: CDR1 SGHDT, CDR2 YYEEEE. Trimming shortened V by 5 bases and J by 4 bases, and 13 bases separated the two germline ends. CDR3 nucleotides: TGTGCCAGCAGGGACGGACAGATATACGAGCAGTACTTC. It translates to CASRDGQIYEQYF.

To note about this clonotype: A much larger clone lies a single base off, so this may be a read error. The rearrangement links TRBV29-1 to TRBJ2-1; TRBD2 matches 11 bases. CDR3 length equals 13 residues. Germline V gene lookup returns CDR1 SQVTM and CDR2 ANQGSEA. CDR3 sequence reads: CSVLAGGYNGQFF. CDR3 DNA: TGCAGCGTCCTAGCGGGGGGATACAATGGGCAGTTCTTC.

This clonotype has a count of ten or more. The V gene is TRBV20-1, the J gene TRBJ2-3; D may be TRBD1 or TRBD2 (7 bases each). This CDR3 contains 14 residues. The ends were cut back, 4 bases at V and 5 bases at J, with 16 bases in the middle. The germline V gene has CDR1 DFQATT and CDR2 SNEGSKA (reference sequence). In nucleotides, the CDR3 is TGCAGTGCTAACCCCAGGGGGGGAGGAGATACGCAGTATTTT. Protein: CSANPRGGGDTQYF.

This clonotype showed up many times. The chain recombines TRBV6-2 or TRBV6-3 with TRBJ2-1; TRBD2 agrees at 10 bases. The V gene end was trimmed by 4 bases and the J gene end by 3 bases; junction bases not matched to a gene: 9. This CDR3 comprises 17 residues. Germline CDR1 is MNHEY and CDR2 is SVGEGT. CDR3 sequence reads: CASSSPGSGRGYNEQFF. In DNA form, the CDR3 reads TGTGCCAGCAGTTCCCCTGGCAGCGGGAGGGGCTACAATGAGCAGTTCTTC.

This clonotype came up many times. The chain employs TRBV12-3 or TRBV12-4 and TRBJ2-1; D is possibly TRBD2 (5 bases). V was trimmed by 7 bases and J by 0 bases, leaving 10 bases between them. The CDR3 is 14 amino acids. CDR3 DNA sequence: TGTGCCAGCAATACTAGAAGCTCCTACAATGAGCAGTTCTTC. This codes for CASNTRSSYNEQFF.

There are a few counts of this clonotype. The V and J genes are TRBV28 and TRBJ2-3, with D perhaps matching TRBD1 or TRBD2 (5 bases each). The germline V gene has CDR1 MDHEN and CDR2 SYDVKM. With 2 bases removed from V and 4 bases from J, the gap between germline ends came to 13 bases. This CDR3 has 15 residues. CDR3 coding DNA: TGTGCCAGCAGTTTAAGTTGGCAGGGACCAGATACGCAGTATTTT. Its translation: CASSLSWQGPDTQYF.